This paragraph covers one T cell receptor beta chain sequence. The data originate from a study of memory CD4+ T cells and cytomegalovirus serostatus. Using immunoSEQ multiplex PCR, the repertoire was profiled, and TCRdb retains in-frame clones only, with some absent. The sample contains about 59,000 clones, 80% to 85% of which appear only once. Between the trimmed V and J ends, which lost 5 bases and 0 bases, there was a span of 11 bases. CDR3 length equals 14 residues. Germline V gives CDR1 MNHNS, CDR2 SASEGT. Single viable CD3+CD4+CD8-CD45RO+ cells were sorted as the memory CD4+ T cells. The V and J genes are TRBV6-1 and TRBJ2-7; D is perhaps TRBD1 or TRBD2 (5 bases each). This sequence was found in an adult in good health and CMV-seronegative. Sequencing input: memory CD4+ T cells from blood. CDR3 residues: CASSRDGSSYEQYF. CDR3 in DNA: TGTGCCAGCAGTAGGGACGGTAGCTCCTACGAGCAGTACTTC.